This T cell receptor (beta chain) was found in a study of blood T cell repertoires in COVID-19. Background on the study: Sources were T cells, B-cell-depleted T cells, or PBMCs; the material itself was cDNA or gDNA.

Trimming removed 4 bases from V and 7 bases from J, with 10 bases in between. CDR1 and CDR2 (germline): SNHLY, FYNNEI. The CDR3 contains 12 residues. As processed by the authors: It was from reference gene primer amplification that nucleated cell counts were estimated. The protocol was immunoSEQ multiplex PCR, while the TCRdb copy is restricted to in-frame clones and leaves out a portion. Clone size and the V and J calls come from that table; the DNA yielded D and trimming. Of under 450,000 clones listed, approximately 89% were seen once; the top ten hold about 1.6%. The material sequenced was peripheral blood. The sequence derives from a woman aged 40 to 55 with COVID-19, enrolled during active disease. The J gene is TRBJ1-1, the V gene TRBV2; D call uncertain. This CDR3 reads CASSARGDEAFF. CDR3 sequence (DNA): TGTGCCAGCAGTGCCCGGGGAGATGAAGCTTTCTTT.